This TCR beta chain was sequenced for a study of blood T cell repertoires in COVID-19. Assay used: immunoSEQ multiplex PCR; TCRdb lists only in-frame clones, some missing. The repertoire holds 150,000 to 200,000 clones, 88% seen once, with roughly 4.2% in the top ten. Sequencing input: peripheral blood. The clonotype comes from a woman aged 25-40 years with acute or convalescent COVID-19.

This CDR3 reads CASSLGWEDTAETQYF. Here the CDR3 DNA reads TGTGCCAGCAGCTTAGGGTGGGAGGACACCGCGGAGACCCAGTACTTC. V gene TRBV11-3 combines with J gene TRBJ2-5; tentatively, D is TRBD2 (6 bases). Germline-derived CDR1 and CDR2 are SGHNT and YENEEA. V lost 1 base to trimming and J lost 5 bases, with 17 bases between them. The CDR3 spans 16 residues.